The 18 T cell receptor beta chains below come from one sample, sequenced in a study of T-cell memory formation after mild COVID-19. TCRdb processed the 5' RACE reads anew with MiXCR; each CDR3 protein has one entry. The sample lists about 360,000 distinct CDR3 sequences; around 15% were seen once. The sample comprised PBMCs or a T cell subset sorted from them (not recorded which). These receptors were taken from a man aged 18-30 years who had mild COVID-19 (a few samples of this study predate the infection). Cell type and time point are not known.

In this sample, this clonotype turned up a few times. The rearrangement joins TRBV6-2 or TRBV6-3 to TRBJ2-7, with D unresolved. The germline CDR1 and CDR2 sequences are MNHEY and SVGEGT. Trimming stripped 5 bases from V and 10 bases from J, with 12 bases between. The CDR3 is 11 residues long. Here the CDR3 reads CASSPSREQYF. The DNA of the CDR3 is TGTGCCAGCAGTCCAAGTAGAGAACAGTACTTC.

This clonotype has only a few counts. V gene TRBV27 combines with J gene TRBJ2-5; unclear D gene. V was clipped by 5 bases and J by 2 bases, with 9 bases between them. The CDR3 spans 13 residues. Germline V CDR1 and CDR2: MNHEY, SMNVEV (reference sequence). CDR3 coding DNA: TGTGCCAGCAGTCGTACGCTGCAAGAGACCCAGTACTTC. Amino acids: CASSRTLQETQYF.

Only a few counts were recorded for this clonotype. The rearrangement uses TRBV5-1 and TRBJ1-1; 10 bases fit TRBD1. CDR1 is SGHRS, CDR2 YFSETQ, per germline. The CDR3 covers 14 residues. Germline trimming cut 0 bases from V and 9 bases from J; bases unmatched to any gene: 5. Written as DNA, the CDR3 is TGCGCCAGCAGCTTGGGACAGGGGGCGAATAAAGCTTTCTTT. It yields the protein CASSLGQGANKAFF.

In its sample, this clonotype was seen many times. The V gene is TRBV7-9, the J gene TRBJ2-4, with D maybe TRBD1 (6 bases). Germline values: CDR1 SEHNR, CDR2 FQNEAQ (reference sequence). V was clipped by 3 bases and J by 6 bases, with 12 bases between them. The CDR3 has 14 amino acids. As DNA, the CDR3 is TGTGCCAGCAGCTTTCAGGGGTCTCCAAACATTCAGTACTTC. Its protein product is CASSFQGSPNIQYF.

This clonotype was picked up a small number of times. The rearrangement joins TRBV3-1 to TRBJ2-2; 7 bases fit TRBD2. The CDR3 runs to 14 residues. Looked up from germline, CDR1 is LGHDT and CDR2 is YNNKEL (reference sequence). V shed 4 bases, J shed 7 bases, and the junction held 6 bases outside the gene matches. The CDR3 DNA is TGTGCCAGCAGCCCCGGACTAGTAGGCGGGGAGCTGTTTTTT. Protein: CASSPGLVGGELFF.

The rearrangement links TRBV7-9 to TRBJ1-1, with TRBD1 as a possible D gene (5 bases). V gave up 5 bases and J gave up 6 bases, with 19 bases separating them. Germline loops: CDR1 SEHNR, CDR2 FQNEAQ (reference sequence). The CDR3 covers 15 residues. CDR3 residues: CASSAGGVEASEAFF. The DNA for the CDR3 is TGTGCCAGCAGCGCGGGGGGGGTCGAAGCGTCTGAAGCTTTCTTT.

V is TRBV12-3 or TRBV12-4 and J is TRBJ2-6; perhaps TRBD1 as D (5 bases). V lost 2 bases to trimming and J lost 0 bases, with 11 bases between them. The CDR3 is made up of 17 amino acids. In nucleotides, the CDR3 is TGTGCCAGCAGTTTATTAACAGGCCACTCTGGGGCCAACGTCCTGACTTTC. It specifies CASSLLTGHSGANVLTF.

The chain uses TRBV27 and TRBJ2-5, with D possibly matching TRBD1 (6 bases). This CDR3 has 14 residues. In germline, CDR1 is MNHEY, CDR2 SMNVEV (reference sequence). V lost 4 bases and J 5 bases, leaving 14 bases between the germline ends. CDR3 sequence (DNA): TGTGCCAGCAGTTATGCAGGGGCAGTGGAGACCCAGTACTTC. This encodes CASSYAGAVETQYF.

This clonotype was observed a few times. The chain couples TRBV7-2 to TRBJ2-5; perhaps D is TRBD1 or TRBD2 (6 bases each). Trimming cost V 5 bases and J 5 bases, with 15 bases left between them. This CDR3 has 14 amino acids. CDR1 is SGHTA, CDR2 FQGNSA, per germline. The CDR3 spells CASSAHRAGETQYF. The CDR3 coding sequence is TGTGCCAGCAGCGCCCACAGGGCGGGGGAGACCCAGTACTTC.

This clonotype came up many times. The V and J genes are TRBV24-1 and TRBJ2-3; 7 bases match TRBD1. The junction had 7 bases not matched to a gene; V was cut back by 4 bases and J by 4 bases. The CDR3 covers 15 residues. Germline lookup yields CDR1 KGHDR and CDR2 SFDVKD. The CDR3 sequence: CATSDPGTVSDTQYF. DNA of the CDR3: TGTGCCACCAGTGACCCCGGGACAGTATCAGATACGCAGTATTTT.

The table lists this clonotype with a few counts. This rearrangement joins TRBV15 to TRBJ2-1, with D possibly matching TRBD1 (5 bases). Germline V gene data show CDR1 as LNHNV and CDR2 as YYDKDF (reference sequence). There are 14 residues in the CDR3. The V gene lost 5 bases and the J gene lost 4 bases, with 12 bases spanning the gap. The CDR3 DNA reads TGTGCCACCAGCGTTACAGGAGTATACAATGAGCAGTTCTTC. Its protein product is CATSVTGVYNEQFF.

This clonotype has more than one count but fewer than ten. The chain has TRBV18 and TRBJ2-2; D remains unclear. This CDR3 region has 15 residues. V lost 8 bases, J lost 0 bases, and 13 bases lay in between. The germline gives CDR1 KGHSH, CDR2 LQKENI. The CDR3, as DNA: TGTGCCAGCCCCACGACTGGGTCGAACACCGGGGAGCTGTTTTTT. Its protein is CASPTTGSNTGELFF.

This clonotype appeared a single time. V is TRBV5-1 and J is TRBJ1-5; no clear D. This CDR3 region has 14 residues. V was trimmed by 1 base and J by 4 bases, leaving 9 bases between them. Germline V gene data show CDR1 as SGHRS and CDR2 as YFSETQ. The CDR3 loop reads CASSLSAGNQPQHF. In nucleotides, the CDR3 is TGCGCCAGCAGCTTGTCCGCGGGGAATCAGCCCCAGCATTTT. Using reference TRBV5-1 and TRBJ1-5 for the parts outside the CDR3, the full variable domain is KAGVTQTPRYLIKTRGQQVTLSCSPISGHRSVSWYQQTPGQGLQFLFEYFSETQRNKGNFPGRFSGRQFSNSRSEMNVSTLELGDSALYLCASSLSAGNQPQHFGDGTRLSIL.

This clonotype came up a few times. The V gene is TRBV7-2, the J gene TRBJ2-3; D gene ambiguous. Looked up from germline, CDR1 is SGHTA and CDR2 is FQGNSA. V lost 1 base and J lost 7, with 12 bases in between. The CDR3 runs to 14 residues. DNA for the CDR3: TGTGCCAGCAGCTTAGGGTACCAGCCAAATACGCAGTATTTT. It specifies CASSLGYQPNTQYF. The whole variable domain, filled in from reference TRBV7-2 and TRBJ2-3, reads GAGVSQSPSNKVTEKGKDVELRCDPISGHTALYWYRQSLGQGLEFLIYFQGNSAPDKSGLPSDRFSAERTGGSVSTLTIQRTQQEDSAVYLCASSLGYQPNTQYFGPGTRLTVL.

This clonotype has only a few counts. The gene calls are TRBV10-1 and TRBJ2-7, with TRBD2 matching over 11 bases. Trimming cost V 5 bases and J 4 bases; bases outside gene matches: 7. The CDR3 is 15 amino acids. Germline V lookup: CDR1 WNHNN, CDR2 SYGVQD (reference sequence). As DNA, the CDR3 is TGCGCCAGCAGTTTAGCGGGGGGGCCCTTTTACGAGCAGTACTTC. As protein: CASSLAGGPFYEQYF.

V is TRBV28 and J is TRBJ1-1; D remains ambiguous. Germline values: CDR1 MDHEN, CDR2 SYDVKM. Deletions cut 5 bases from V and 2 bases from J, with 6 bases between. This CDR3 has 12 amino acids. CDR3 region: CASSLINTEAFF. In nucleotides, the CDR3 is TGTGCCAGCAGTCTAATAAACACTGAAGCTTTCTTT.

This clonotype was picked up a small number of times. The rearrangement uses TRBV4-2 and TRBJ2-7; D may correspond to TRBD1 or TRBD2 (5 bases each). CDR3 length equals 14 residues. V lost 1 base to trimming and J lost 5 bases, with 12 bases between them. From germline, CDR1 is LGHNA and CDR2 YNFKEQ. The CDR3: CASSQAGPLDEQYF. CDR3 bases: TGTGCCAGCAGCCAAGCGGGACCCCTTGACGAGCAGTACTTC.

A few counts support this clonotype. The rearrangement uses TRBV20-1 and TRBJ2-7; D uncertain. The CDR3 spans 13 residues. Germline lookup yields CDR1 DFQATT and CDR2 SNEGSKA (reference sequence). Trimming left V 1 base short and J 1 base short, with 8 bases between. The CDR3 loop reads CSARVASSYEQYF. The CDR3 nucleotides are TGCAGTGCTAGAGTCGCCAGTTCCTACGAGCAGTACTTC.